This entry concerns a single T cell receptor (beta chain). It has no known antigen specificity. Qualities for individual bases were not recorded, and no much larger clone is one base off. The donors were healthy, HIV-negative adults with no recently reported acute infections or vaccinations. Every donor was a Caucasian adult residing in Nashville, Tennessee, USA. CD4+ T cells were enriched by magnetic negative selection, after which naive cells were positively selected on CD45RA and the negative fraction was taken as the memory subset. After blood collection by leukapheresis, PBMCs were isolated using Ficoll-Histopaque density gradient centrifugation and then cryopreserved in the vapor phase of liquid nitrogen. Analytical flow cytometry was used to check the purity and quantity of every magnetically sorted T cell population. Genomic DNA was isolated from every sorted fraction and measured by UV absorbance on a Nanodrop 2000c.

TCR CDR3 regions were amplified from genomic DNA by multiplex PCR using the deep immunoSEQ assay. Extracted genomic DNA from each cell subset was distributed evenly across all wells of several immunoSEQ 96-well plates, and each plate was treated as a replicate. For sorted subsets, roughly 200 ng of genomic DNA, equivalent to about 30,000 T cell genomes, went into each replicate PCR. Purified libraries were measured with a Qubit 3.0 fluorometer, size-checked on a Bioanalyzer 2100, and measured again with the KAPA Library Quantification kit. Every immunoSEQ 96-well plate was sequenced on a dedicated single-read 150-cycle Illumina NextSeq 550 flow cell. In the authors' own workflow: Because the immunoSEQ output held only junctional sequences and lacked quality scores, the filtering could not match the filtering applied to full-length reads. Sequences were annotated with PyIR, a Python wrapper for IgBLAST v1.9, using IMGT germline references to assign V/J genes and CDR3. Reads were filtered out if the reads had weak V/J assignments (E-value above 1e-6), no CDR3, stop codons, out-of-frame junctions, or ambiguous translated residues. V3J clonotypes were defined as sequences sharing the same inferred V gene, J gene, and CDR3 amino acid sequence. To compute the percentage overlap between repertoires, the number of shared unique clonotypes was divided by the size of the smaller repertoire. Richness of each repertoire was evaluated using RTK rarefaction, the Chao1 estimator, and Recon v2.1 estimates of unobserved clonotypes. OLGA was used to compute generation probabilities for all TCRbeta clonotypes that the gDNA method yielded from a few donors. TCRdb's version of the immuneACCESS table is confined to in-frame rearrangements and falls short of the full clone set. An unresolved V gene accounts for under half of the shortfall where checked; the remainder is of unknown origin. V, J and clone size are taken as reported in that table, and D and trimming were inferred from the DNA itself. The sample includes over a million clones, with approximately 98.5% observed a single time. The top ten hold 0.36% of the sample.

This record belongs to a study of shared clonotypes between healthy human individuals (dated by TCRdb to the early 2020s). Turning to the overall study: Two women and a few men aged 18 to 49 years were included in the cohort. Per donor, three plates each were used for CD4 naive and CD4 memory, two for CD8 naive, and one for CD8 memory. To estimate repertoire size and how much clonotype sharing occurs between individuals, the study deeply sequenced the blood TCR repertoires of about five healthy adults. Different laboratories and diverse techniques were used to prepare libraries and sequence TCR repertoires, to increase sequencing depth and limit assay-specific biases. Leukapheresis yielded between about 0.94 and 10 billion PBMCs per donor.

Study-wide conclusions, independent of this receptor: When a handful of donors were compared, the shared fraction of clonotypes was about 5% for naive CD4, about 4% for naive CD8, roughly 2.3% for memory CD4, and under 0.5% for memory CD8. Because the study included only a small number of donors, the genetic and exposure-history diversity represented was limited. Incomplete sequencing was indicated by rarefaction of sorted-subset datasets, despite the large sequencing depth. Compared with non-shared clonotypes, clonotypes shared by all four sorted-subset donors had higher generation probabilities. Sampling was restricted to blood, and TCR repertoires in tissue are likely to differ from TCR repertoires in blood. Larger estimated clonotype richness was generally found for naive subsets than for memory subsets. Pairwise subsampling led to the expectation that sequencing depth would affect the degree of clonotype sharing among donors.

V drops 0 bases and J drops 8 bases, leaving 3 bases in between. In the germline V gene (reference sequence), CDR1 corresponds to SGHKS and CDR2 to YYEKEE. Inclusive of the bounding cysteine and phenylalanine, the CDR3 is 11 residues long. Left in the record is the CDR3 DNA by itself, 33 bases read in frame from the first base. Material for sequencing was naive CD4+ T cells sorted from blood. This specimen's cell subset or site label, per the study, means: CD45RA+ positively selected. This chain joins TRBV5-5 to TRBJ2-1, with the D gene uncertain. This TCR was recovered from a man younger than 45 in good health. The CDR3: CASSLEYEQFF. The nucleotide sequence reads as follows: TGTGCCAGCAGCTTGGAATATGAGCAGTTCTTC.